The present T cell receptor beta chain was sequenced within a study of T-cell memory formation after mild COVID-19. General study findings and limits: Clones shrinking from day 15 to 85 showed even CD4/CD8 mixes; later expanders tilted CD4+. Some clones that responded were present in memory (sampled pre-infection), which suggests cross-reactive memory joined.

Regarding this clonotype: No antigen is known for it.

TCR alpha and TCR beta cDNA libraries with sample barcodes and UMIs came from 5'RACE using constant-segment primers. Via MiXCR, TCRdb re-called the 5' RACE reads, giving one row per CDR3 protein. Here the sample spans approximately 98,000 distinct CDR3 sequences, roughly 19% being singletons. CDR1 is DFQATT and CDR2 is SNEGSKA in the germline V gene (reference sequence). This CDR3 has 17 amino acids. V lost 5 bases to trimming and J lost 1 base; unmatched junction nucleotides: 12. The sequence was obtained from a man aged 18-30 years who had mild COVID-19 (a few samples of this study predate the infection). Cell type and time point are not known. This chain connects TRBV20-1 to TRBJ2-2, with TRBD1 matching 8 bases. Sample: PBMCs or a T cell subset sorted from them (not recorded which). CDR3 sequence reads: CSARTAGGDKNTGELFF. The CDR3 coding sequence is TGCAGTGCTCGTACTGCAGGGGGCGATAAGAACACCGGGGAGCTGTTTTTT.